This record looks at one TCR beta chain sequence and its context. The data were taken from a study of blood T cell repertoires in COVID-19. In the study overall: Sources were T cells, B-cell-depleted T cells, or PBMCs; the material itself was cDNA or gDNA.

Followed longitudinally, the Seattle patients had been enrolled during active infection. Libraries were prepared by immunoSEQ multiplex PCR; TCRdb keeps only in-frame clonotypes and omits some of them. The sample has roughly 190,000 clones; around 80% are singletons. Trimming removed 3 bases from V and 2 bases from J; junction bases left unmatched: 5. There are 15 residues in the CDR3. Germline V gene sequence: CDR1 SGHRS, CDR2 YFSETQ. What was sequenced was peripheral blood. This rearrangement joins TRBV5-1 to TRBJ2-1, with 7 bases aligning to TRBD2. The origin of this receptor is a woman aged 60 to 75 with COVID-19, enrolled during active disease. The CDR3 sequence is CASSSSGTTYNEQFF. The CDR3 DNA reads TGCGCCAGCAGCTCGAGCGGGACCACCTACAATGAGCAGTTCTTC.